This TCR beta chain was sequenced during a study of PD-1 blockade in classical Hodgkin lymphoma. General study points: At baseline, newly diagnosed patients reportedly showed less TCR diversity than healthy donors. Some patients started nivolumab under 1 year after ASCT, and they were excluded. The repertoire differences lack a defined cause, possibly disease activity or prior therapy.

As regards this clone: Its cognate antigen is unknown.

No patient escaped relapse after autologous stem cell transplantation, and brentuximab vedotin exposure varied. Best outcomes ranged across complete response, partial response and progressive disease. Libraries were prepared by immunoSEQ multiplex PCR; TCRdb keeps only in-frame clonotypes and omits some of them. The profile shows 13,000 to 15,000 clones, 82% of them singletons. The CDR3 length is 13 residues. Germline CDR1 and CDR2: KGHSH and LQKENI. The sequence was obtained from a human donor with classical Hodgkin lymphoma. V usage is TRBV18 and J usage is TRBJ2-5; tentative D call: TRBD2 (5 bases). The J call is doubtful: the DNA matches TRBJ2-7 better. The sample consisted of peripheral blood mononuclear cells (PBMCs), taken at baseline. The CDR3 spells CASSPPVRDEQYF. CDR3 nucleotide sequence: TGTGCCAGCTCACCACCGGTGAGGGACGAGCAGTACTTC.